The 13 T cell receptor beta chains given below trace back to one sample, sequenced in a study of tissue T cells after allogeneic stem cell transplantation. The method was immunoSEQ multiplex PCR; TCRdb's version includes in-frame clones alone and lacks a portion of them. The data hold around 2,200 clones, with about 80% observed a single time. The specimen was ileal tissue, collected at autopsy. The receptors derive from a male patient aged 40 to 69 with steroid-refractory graft-versus-host disease after an allogeneic stem cell transplant. The graft donor may account for some of the T cells.

This clone was picked up one time. The V call is TRBV2, the J call TRBJ1-3; D unresolved. The CDR3 runs to 14 residues. In germline, CDR1 is SNHLY, CDR2 FYNNEI. Trimming stripped 4 bases from V and 0 bases from J, with 7 bases between. The CDR3 reads CASSGTSSGNTIYF. As DNA, the CDR3 is TGTGCCAGCAGTGGAACGAGCTCTGGAAACACCATATATTTT. Full variable domain (missing parts from reference TRBV2 and TRBJ1-3): EPEVTQTPSHQVTQMGQEVILRCVPISNHLYFYWYRQILGQKVEFLVSFYNNEISEKSEIFDDQFSVERPDGSNFTLKIRSTKLEDSAMYFCASSGTSSGNTIYFGEGSWLTVV.

This sequence joins TRBV7-2 and TRBJ1-1; D possibly corresponds to TRBD1 (5 bases). The CDR3 is 13 amino acids. In germline, CDR1 is SGHTA, CDR2 FQGNSA. V lost 4 bases and J 1 base, leaving 7 bases between the germline ends. CDR3 region: CASSSQGNTEAFF. Written as DNA, the CDR3 is TGTGCCAGCAGCTCCCAGGGGAACACTGAAGCTTTCTTT.

This sequence joins TRBV19 and TRBJ1-5; 11 bases line up with TRBD1. The CDR3 runs to 15 residues. Per the germline V gene, CDR1 is LNHDA and CDR2 is SQIVND (reference sequence). The ends lost 10 bases at V and 6 bases at J; junction bases unmatched: 11. The CDR3 DNA reads TGTGCCACCCAACCGGGACAGGGGGACGGTCAGCCCCAGCATTTT. It encodes CATQPGQGDGQPQHF.

This sequence joins TRBV6-5 and TRBJ1-5, with TRBD1 as a possible D gene (6 bases). Germline CDR1 is MNHEY and CDR2 is SVGAGI. The CDR3 has 15 amino acids. Trimming pared 6 bases from V and 0 bases from J, leaving 12 bases between. The CDR3, as DNA: TGTGCCAGCAGCCGGACAGTGTTTAGCAATCAGCCCCAGCATTTT. It specifies CASSRTVFSNQPQHF.

This clone was seen a few times. The chain uses TRBV27 and TRBJ2-1; D unclear. Germline loops: CDR1 MNHEY, CDR2 SMNVEV (reference sequence). With 2 bases removed from V and 6 bases from J, the gap between germline ends came to 8 bases. The CDR3 runs 13 residues. CDR3 protein: CASSLPPANEQFF. The CDR3 DNA is TGTGCCAGCAGTTTACCCCCGGCCAATGAGCAGTTCTTC.

The chain uses TRBV7-2 and TRBJ1-3, with D possibly matching TRBD1 (6 bases). Trimming took 2 bases from V and 1 from J, leaving 9 bases between them. The CDR3 sequence is 15 residues long. Germline-derived CDR1 and CDR2 are SGHTA and FQGNSA. The CDR3 reads CASSLWGQSGNTIYF. As DNA, the CDR3 is TGTGCCAGCAGCTTATGGGGGCAATCTGGAAACACCATATATTTT.

J is TRBJ2-3 and V is TRBV5-1; 12 bases align to TRBD1. The V and J ends lost 3 bases and 2 bases, in that order; junction bases with no gene match: 4. CDR1 is SGHRS, CDR2 YFSETQ, per germline. The CDR3 is 16 amino acids. The CDR3 spells CASSWGDRGPTDTQYF. The CDR3 nucleotides read TGCGCCAGCAGCTGGGGGGACAGGGGGCCCACAGATACGCAGTATTTT.

This clone was counted only a few times. The chain uses TRBV11-3 and TRBJ1-1; a weak D match, TRBD1 (6 bases). The CDR3 runs 13 residues. The ends were cut back, 5 bases at V and 1 base at J, with 8 bases in the middle. The germline gives CDR1 SGHNT, CDR2 YENEEA. DNA for the CDR3: TGTGCCAGCAGCCCCAGGGGGAACACTGAAGCTTTCTTT. Its protein product is CASSPRGNTEAFF.

The chain combines TRBV19 with TRBJ1-1; D is uncertain. The CDR3 is 14 amino acids. V was shortened by 0 bases and J by 1 base, with 6 bases between the two germline ends. Looked up from germline, CDR1 is LNHDA and CDR2 is SQIVND (reference sequence). The CDR3 protein is CASSIDSRNTEAFF. CDR3 sequence (DNA): TGTGCCAGTAGTATAGATTCAAGGAACACTGAAGCTTTCTTT.

The CDR3 spells CASSVVPDTNTEAFF. Here the CDR3 DNA reads TGTGCCAGCAGCGTAGTCCCAGACACGAACACTGAAGCTTTCTTT. The V call is TRBV9, the J call TRBJ1-1; no definite D call. Trimming removed 0 bases at V and 1 base at J, with 10 bases between. Per the germline V gene, CDR1 is SGDLS and CDR2 is YYNGEE. The CDR3 consists of 15 residues.

This clone was observed once. The chain couples TRBV4-3 to TRBJ1-4; D ambiguous. This CDR3 spans 13 amino acids. In germline, CDR1 is LGHNA, CDR2 YSLEER. V gave up 0 bases and J gave up 8 bases, with 7 bases separating them. CDR3: CASSQDRPEKLFF. As DNA, the CDR3 is TGCGCCAGCAGCCAAGATCGGCCGGAAAAACTGTTTTTT.

With regard to this clone: Its ends do not fully match the called genes, so a read error is possible. V is TRBV3-1 (or the pseudogene TRBV3-2) and J is TRBJ2-3; D might be TRBD1 (6 bases). The V gene's germline CDR1 is LGHDT and CDR2 YNNKEL (reference sequence). The CDR3 has 15 residues. The CDR3: CASSEDRISTDTQYF. In nucleotides, the CDR3 is TGTGCCAGCAGCGAAGACAGGATCAGCACAGATACGCAGTATTTT.

The chain combines TRBV6-2 or TRBV6-3 with TRBJ1-2; 7 bases fit TRBD1. This CDR3 is built from 16 residues. In germline, CDR1 is MNHEY, CDR2 SVGEGT. V was pared by 4 bases and J by 4 bases, with 12 bases of the junction left unmatched. The CDR3 bases are TGTGCCAGCAGTTTGGGTGGACAGGAGACTTTCTATGGCTACACCTTC. This translates into CASSLGGQETFYGYTF.